This TCR beta chain was sequenced during a study of shared clonotypes between healthy human individuals. Points on this clone: The antigen is undetermined.

The CDR3 length is 14 residues. V was cut by 5 bases and J by 0 bases, with 9 bases left in between. Germline-derived CDR1 and CDR2 are SGHAT and FQDESV (reference sequence). General observations from the study: Of the naive CD4 clonotypes, roughly 5.5% were shared across a few donors.

Generated by immunoSEQ multiplex PCR, the TCRdb table keeps only in-frame clones and is missing some. This table holds approximately 2.3 million clones, approximately 93% found once. Sequencing used naive CD4+ T cells from PBMCs. The sample's subset: CD45RA+ positively selected. This rearrangement joins TRBV11-1 to TRBJ2-3; D not certain. The sequence was collected from a man between 18 and 35 years old in good health. Some clones in this sample may be carry-over from other donors' samples. The CDR3 region has the DNA TGTGCCAGCAGCGGCGAACCTAGCACAGATACGCAGTATTTT. It specifies CASSGEPSTDTQYF.